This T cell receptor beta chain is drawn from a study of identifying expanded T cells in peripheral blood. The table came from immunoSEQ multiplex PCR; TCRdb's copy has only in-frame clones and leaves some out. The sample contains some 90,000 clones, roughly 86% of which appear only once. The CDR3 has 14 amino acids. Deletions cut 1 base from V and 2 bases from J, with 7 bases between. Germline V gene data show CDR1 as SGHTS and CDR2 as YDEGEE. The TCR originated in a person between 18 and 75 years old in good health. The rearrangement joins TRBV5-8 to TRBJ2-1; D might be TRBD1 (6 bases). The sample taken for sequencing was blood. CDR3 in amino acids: CASSLQGPYNEQFF. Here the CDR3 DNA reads TGTGCCAGCAGCTTGCAGGGGCCCTACAATGAGCAGTTCTTC.